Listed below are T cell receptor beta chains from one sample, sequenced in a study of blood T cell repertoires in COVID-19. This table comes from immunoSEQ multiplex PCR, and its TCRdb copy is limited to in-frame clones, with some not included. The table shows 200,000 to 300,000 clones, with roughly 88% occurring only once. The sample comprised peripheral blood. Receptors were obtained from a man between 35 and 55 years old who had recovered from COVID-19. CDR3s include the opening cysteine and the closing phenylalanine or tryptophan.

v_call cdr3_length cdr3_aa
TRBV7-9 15 CASSSLRGDYTEAFF
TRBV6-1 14 CASSELFRSYGYTF
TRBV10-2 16 CASSSGTSGTSYEQYF
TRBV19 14 CASRGAGTGQPQHF
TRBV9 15 CASGARGQQNSELFF
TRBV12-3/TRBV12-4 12 CASNKGEGGYTF
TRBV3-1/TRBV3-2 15 CASSWTGVSNEKLFF
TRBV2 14 CASSENPGIYGYTF
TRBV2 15 CASSERGQAYQPQHF
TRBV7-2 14 CASSTRQGRYEQYF
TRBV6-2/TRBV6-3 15 CASSYPRGANTEAFF
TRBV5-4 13 CATKTGGKDGYTF
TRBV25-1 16 CASSEASGRWGETQYF
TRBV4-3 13 CASSRAANYGYTF
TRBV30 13 CAWGHGTEISPGF
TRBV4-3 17 CASSQESSSGSYNEQFF
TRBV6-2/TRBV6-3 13 CASSFGQTYEQYF
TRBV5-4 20 CASSFCVVTEEGDPAYEQYF
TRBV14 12 CASSQGPQPQHF
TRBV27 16 CASSLLPGSTNEKLFF
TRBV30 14 CAWSVGGTNTEAFF
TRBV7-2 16 CASSLSSGGGYNEQFF
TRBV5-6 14 CASSLARYTGELFF
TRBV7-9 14 CASSRDRGGETQYF
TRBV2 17 CASTEGRGRRGGTEAFF
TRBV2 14 CASSESYSNQPQHF
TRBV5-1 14 CASSSRQGFYEQYF
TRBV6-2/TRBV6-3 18 CASSYPGEWREDVGELFF
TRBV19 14 CATLPGQTNYGYTF
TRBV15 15 CATSSHSATNEKLFF
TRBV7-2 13 CASSLQGTYEQYF
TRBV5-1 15 CASSRLVPGTGELFF
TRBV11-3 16 CASSPSRGRGNSPLHF
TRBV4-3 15 CASSSTGGVTDTQYF
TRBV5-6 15 CASSYRDIVRSEQYF
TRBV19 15 CASSIVGGGGTEAFF
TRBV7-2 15 CASTSGGGPKNIQYF
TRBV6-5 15 CASSSPDYRGYGYTF
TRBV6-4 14 CASSAQRNTGELFF
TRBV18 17 CASSPYHYRSSTYEQYF
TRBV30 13 CAWSGQNTGELFF
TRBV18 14 CASSPGTGTETQYF
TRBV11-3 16 CASSNRLAGSTDTQYF
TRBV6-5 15 CASKVLSGSGDEQYF
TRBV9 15 CASSNPAANTGELFF
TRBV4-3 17 CASSPDPQGAIYNEQFF
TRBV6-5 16 CASSYRLAGDGDTQYF
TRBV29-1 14 CSAVRQGASEKLFF
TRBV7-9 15 CASSLTGQGHETQYF